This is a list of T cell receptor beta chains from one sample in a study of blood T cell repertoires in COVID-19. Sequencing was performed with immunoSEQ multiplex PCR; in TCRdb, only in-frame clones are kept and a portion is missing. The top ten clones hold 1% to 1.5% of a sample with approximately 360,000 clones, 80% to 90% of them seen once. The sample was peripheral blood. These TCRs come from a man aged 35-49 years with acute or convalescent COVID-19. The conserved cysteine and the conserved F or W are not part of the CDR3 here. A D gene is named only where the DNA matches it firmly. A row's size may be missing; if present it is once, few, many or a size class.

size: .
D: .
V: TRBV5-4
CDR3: ASSLRGPNTGELF

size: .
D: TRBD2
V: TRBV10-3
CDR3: AISDAGTSGADTQY

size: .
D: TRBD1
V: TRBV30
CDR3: AWSAGGWNTIY

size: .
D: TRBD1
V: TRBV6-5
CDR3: ASRRTGITYEQY

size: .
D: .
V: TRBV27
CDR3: ASSATGFYTEAF

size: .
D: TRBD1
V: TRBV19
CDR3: ASTDRGHSNQPQH

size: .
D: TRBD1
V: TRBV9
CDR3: ASSVWTGPGHEQY

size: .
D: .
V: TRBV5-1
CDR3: ASSLYGGASGSYNEQF

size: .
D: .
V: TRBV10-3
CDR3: AIRIRQEMNTEAF

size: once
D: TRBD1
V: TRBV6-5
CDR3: ASSIGQGLVTEAF

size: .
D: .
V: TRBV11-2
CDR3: ASSLFRQASSGNTIY

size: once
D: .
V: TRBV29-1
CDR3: SVEVVARTEAF

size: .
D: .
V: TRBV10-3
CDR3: AISEFGGGYGYT